Below are 22 T cell receptor beta chains sequenced from a single sample in a study of CD8+ T cells in alopecia areata. cDNA reverse transcribed from extracted RNA served as the sequencing template. Clones were read by immunoSEQ multiplex PCR, and TCRdb kept only the in-frame ones, dropping some. The sample has over 70,000 clones, approximately 70% seen once. Specified treatment: oral pan-JAK inhibitor, 5-10 mg twice daily. The specimen was CD8+ T cells sorted from blood, collected at week 24, from a patient treated with tofacitinib. These receptors were collected from a human donor with alopecia areata.

The chain links TRBV5-6 to TRBJ2-7; 8 bases align to TRBD1. The germline CDR1 and CDR2 sequences are SGHDT and YYEEEE. CDR3 length equals 15 residues. V lost 3 bases, J lost 1 base, and 6 bases stayed unmatched. CDR3 nucleotide sequence: TGTGCCAGCAGCTCCCGGGACAGGCTATCCTACGAGCAGTACTTC. This codes for CASSSRDRLSYEQYF.

The J gene is TRBJ1-2, the V gene TRBV7-9; D is unclear. The V gene lost 7 bases and the J gene lost 4 bases, with 7 bases spanning the gap. CDR1 and CDR2 from the germline V gene are SEHNR and FQNEAQ (reference sequence). This CDR3 comprises 11 residues. The CDR3 nucleotides read TGTGCCAGCACCTCATCCTATGGCTACACCTTC. This codes for CASTSSYGYTF.

The chain uses TRBV28 and TRBJ2-5; D uncertain. Trimming took 3 bases from V and 5 from J, leaving 10 bases between them. Germline values: CDR1 MDHEN, CDR2 SYDVKM. The CDR3 has 13 amino acids. The CDR3 is CASSFVGMETQYF. The CDR3 DNA reads as TGTGCCAGCAGTTTCGTGGGAATGGAGACCCAGTACTTC.

The genes are TRBV5-1 and TRBJ2-2; D is unresolved. The V end was cut by 3 bases, the J end by 6 bases, with 6 bases between. Per germline, CDR1 SGHRS and CDR2 YFSETQ. The CDR3 length is 12 residues. This CDR3 reads CASSSRPGELFF. The CDR3 coding sequence is TGCGCCAGCAGCTCACGCCCCGGGGAGCTGTTTTTT.

DNA for the CDR3: TGTGCCAGCAGTTTATCGGGGGGGCGGGTTGAAAAACTGTTTTTT. Protein sequence: CASSLSGGRVEKLFF. The chain carries TRBV27 and TRBJ1-4; tentative D call: TRBD1 (6 bases). This CDR3 is 15 amino acids long. The germline V and J ends were trimmed by 0 bases and 7 bases, with 12 bases remaining between them. Germline V gene sequence: CDR1 MNHEY, CDR2 SMNVEV (reference sequence).

Concerning this clone: This sample includes further DNA sequences coding for the same CDR3. The genes are TRBV6-6 and TRBJ2-3; TRBD2 agrees at 8 bases. This CDR3 spans 15 amino acids. The junction had 6 bases not matched to a gene; V was cut back by 6 bases and J by 1 base. Germline V lookup: CDR1 MNHNY, CDR2 SVGAGI (reference sequence). The CDR3 sequence is CASRTGLAGTDTQYF. CDR3 nucleotides: TGTGCCAGCAGGACCGGACTAGCTGGCACAGATACGCAGTATTTT.

There are a few counts of this clone. V and J are TRBV28 and TRBJ2-1; D is undetermined. With 4 bases removed from V and 5 bases from J, the gap between germline ends came to 0 bases. Germline V gives CDR1 MDHEN, CDR2 SYDVKM. The CDR3 runs 10 residues. The CDR3 here is CASSYNEQFF. CDR3 in DNA: TGTGCCAGCAGTTACAATGAGCAGTTCTTC.

This clone appeared once. The rearrangement uses TRBV7-2 and TRBJ2-7, with a possible D match to TRBD1 (6 bases). The CDR3 totals 15 residues. The germline gives CDR1 SGHTA, CDR2 FQGNSA. Trimming shortened V by 5 bases and J by 3 bases, and 17 bases separated the two germline ends. This chain's CDR3 is CASSVLMGAGYEQYF. The DNA of the CDR3 is TGTGCCAGCAGCGTTCTAATGGGGGCGGGCTACGAGCAGTACTTC.

The rearrangement joins TRBV29-1 to TRBJ2-6, with D perhaps given as TRBD1 or TRBD2 (6 bases each). Germline loops: CDR1 SQVTM, CDR2 ANQGSEA. V was pared by 1 base and J by 4 bases, with 17 bases between. There are 17 residues in the CDR3. The CDR3 DNA is TGCAGCGTTGAAGTCGGGGACGGGGGCGCGGGGGCCAACGTCCTGACTTTC. The encoded protein is CSVEVGDGGAGANVLTF.

This clone was detected many times. V and J are TRBV7-9 and TRBJ1-5; no reliable D call. The ends were cut back, 7 bases at V and 0 bases at J, with 16 bases in the middle. The germline CDR1 and CDR2 sequences are SEHNR and FQNEAQ (reference sequence). This CDR3 has 16 residues. The CDR3 nucleotides are TGTGCCAGCACCCCCCCTGAAAAGCTTAGCAATCAGCCCCAGCATTTT. Translated: CASTPPEKLSNQPQHF.

This clone has a handful of counts. This chain uses TRBV11-2 with TRBJ2-2; no clear D gene. CDR1 is SGHAT and CDR2 is FQNNGV in the germline V gene. V was clipped by 1 base and J by 0 bases, with 3 bases between them. This CDR3 has 14 residues. The DNA of the CDR3 is TGTGCCAGCAGCTTAGGTCCGAACACCGGGGAGCTGTTTTTT. Its protein is CASSLGPNTGELFF. Looking up the rest from reference TRBV11-2 and TRBJ2-2 gives the full variable domain: EAGVAQSPRYKIIEKRQSVAFWCNPISGHATLYWYQQILGQGPKLLIQFQNNGVVDDSQLPKDRFSAERLKGVDSTLKIQPAKLEDSAVYLCASSLGPNTGELFFGEGSRLTVL.

This clone was detected a few times. This chain uses TRBV18 with TRBJ2-5; tentative D call: TRBD2 (6 bases). Germline V lookup: CDR1 KGHSH, CDR2 LQKENI. The length of the CDR3 is 15 residues. V lost 4 bases and J lost 0, with 12 bases in between. CDR3 in DNA: TGTGCCAGCTCACAACTATTAGCGGACCAAGAGACCCAGTACTTC. This sequence encodes CASSQLLADQETQYF.

In DNA form, the CDR3 reads TGTGCCAGCAGCTTAGCAGTCGTATCCGAGCAGTACTTC. Residues: CASSLAVVSEQYF. The V call is TRBV13, the J call TRBJ2-7; D gene uncertain. This CDR3 is built from 13 residues. The germline V and J ends were trimmed by 1 base and 6 bases, with 10 bases remaining between them. CDR1 is PRHDT, CDR2 FYEKMQ, per germline (reference sequence).

CDR3 sequence: CASSPVHTGELFF. The CDR3 DNA follows: TGTGCCAGCAGTCCCGTGCACACCGGGGAGCTGTTTTTT. This chain uses TRBV27 with TRBJ2-2; D not certain. Between the trimmed V and J ends, which lost 5 bases and 3 bases, there was a span of 7 bases. The CDR3 contains 13 residues. Germline assignment: CDR1 MNHEY and CDR2 SMNVEV (reference sequence).

The rearrangement links TRBV4-1 to TRBJ2-1, with D tentatively TRBD2 (6 bases). Trimming pared 4 bases from V and 3 bases from J, leaving 16 bases between. Per germline, CDR1 MGHRA and CDR2 YSYEKL. The CDR3 totals 16 residues. The CDR3 spells CASSPGAGRSYNEQFF. The CDR3 DNA follows: TGCGCCAGCAGCCCCGGGGCGGGACGGAGCTACAATGAGCAGTTCTTC.

This clone turned up a few times. At the DNA level, this CDR3 is encoded by other sequences in the same sample as well. The chain is built from TRBV7-9 and TRBJ2-2; no clear D. CDR1 and CDR2 from the germline V gene are SEHNR and FQNEAQ (reference sequence). Deletions cut 4 bases from V and 0 bases from J, with 3 bases between. The CDR3 is 13 residues long. CDR3 amino acids: CASSSTNTGELFF. In DNA, the CDR3 is TGTGCCAGCAGCTCTACGAACACCGGGGAGCTGTTTTTT.

This clone was seen a handful of times. The chain combines TRBV30 with TRBJ1-2; D not resolved. This CDR3 comprises 12 residues. Germline CDR1 is GTSNPN and CDR2 is SVGIG (reference sequence). V was clipped by 0 bases and J by 5 bases, with 7 bases between them. CDR3 region: CAWSVREYGYTF. CDR3 DNA sequence: TGTGCCTGGAGTGTTAGGGAGTATGGCTACACCTTC.

This clone has just a few counts. This rearrangement joins TRBV2 to TRBJ2-7, with 8 bases lining up with TRBD2. The junction had 3 bases not matched to a gene; V was cut back by 3 bases and J by 2 bases. The CDR3 has 14 amino acids. CDR1 SNHLY and CDR2 FYNNEI come from the germline V gene. The CDR3 region is CASSDSGSAYEQYF. Here the CDR3 DNA reads TGTGCCAGCAGTGACAGCGGGAGTGCCTACGAGCAGTACTTC.

In nucleotides, the CDR3 is TGCGCCAGCAGCTTGGGAGGGAGGACTGAAGCTTTCTTT. This encodes CASSLGGRTEAFF. The chain couples TRBV5-1 to TRBJ1-1; D not certain. Germline V gene sequence: CDR1 SGHRS, CDR2 YFSETQ. The CDR3 is 13 amino acids. Trimming took off 0 bases at V and 5 bases at J, with 8 bases between the two ends.

The chain links TRBV10-3 to TRBJ2-5, with 7 bases aligning to TRBD1. V was pared by 2 bases and J by 3 bases, with 3 bases of the junction left unmatched. The CDR3 has 14 amino acids. The V gene's germline CDR1 is ENHRY and CDR2 SYGVKD. CDR3 sequence: CAISETDREETQYF. Here the CDR3 DNA reads TGTGCCATCAGTGAGACAGACAGGGAAGAGACCCAGTACTTC.

V usage is TRBV7-6 and J usage is TRBJ2-7; no clear D. The CDR3 runs to 12 residues. Between the trimmed V and J ends, which lost 2 bases and 2 bases, there was a span of 4 bases. Germline V gives CDR1 SGHVS, CDR2 FNYEAQ. The CDR3 sequence: CASSLTTYEQYF. DNA for the CDR3: TGTGCCAGCAGCTTAACGACCTACGAGCAGTACTTC.

The CDR3 DNA is TGTGCCAGCAGCTTAGTAGGAGGGTGGGAGACCCAGTACTTC. It specifies CASSLVGGWETQYF. V is TRBV7-2 and J is TRBJ2-5; TRBD2 is a possible D gene (6 bases). This CDR3 region has 14 residues. V shed 1 base and J shed 5 bases, with 11 bases lying between them. Germline V lookup: CDR1 SGHTA, CDR2 FQGNSA. Complete variable domain (other parts from reference TRBV7-2 and TRBJ2-5): GAGVSQSPSNKVTEKGKDVELRCDPISGHTALYWYRQSLGQGLEFLIYFQGNSAPDKSGLPSDRFSAERTGGSVSTLTIQRTQQEDSAVYLCASSLVGGWETQYFGPGTRLLVL.